What follows are 7 T cell receptor beta chains derived from one specimen sequenced in a study of T cells in tuberculosis. Clones were sequenced by immunoSEQ multiplex PCR, and TCRdb holds only the in-frame ones, with some missing. The sample includes over 30,000 clones, under 95% of them seen just once. Time point given: new active TB diagnosis, blood taken before or within 7 days of starting treatment. Sequences were derived from PBMCs, sampled at tuberculosis diagnosis. Receptors originate from an adult with tuberculosis.

This clone appeared a single time. The CDR3 nucleotides read TGCGCCAGCAGCCAATCCCCATGGGGGGGGGATAATTCACCCCTCCACTTT. Protein product: CASSQSPWGGDNSPLHF. This rearrangement joins TRBV4-1 to TRBJ1-6, with D possibly TRBD1 on 5 matching bases. The V end was cut by 2 bases, the J end by 5 bases, with 16 bases between. Germline V lookup: CDR1 MGHRA, CDR2 YSYEKL. The CDR3 contains 17 residues.

V usage is TRBV29-1 and J usage is TRBJ1-1; the D gene is possibly TRBD1 (5 bases). V was clipped by 0 bases and J by 10 bases, with 18 bases between them. The germline V gene encodes CDR1 SQVTM and CDR2 ANQGSEA. There are 14 residues in the CDR3. The CDR3 loop is CSVEEGRGFGLAFF. The CDR3 nucleotides are TGCAGCGTTGAAGAAGGGAGGGGTTTTGGGTTAGCTTTCTTT.

In its sample, this clone was seen a few times. This chain uses TRBV2 with TRBJ2-3, with D perhaps matching TRBD2 (5 bases). This CDR3 region has 14 residues. V lost 5 bases and J 7 bases, leaving 16 bases between the germline ends. Per germline, CDR1 SNHLY and CDR2 FYNNEI. The CDR3 loop reads CASSLRDARNTQYF. The CDR3 DNA reads as TGTGCCAGCAGTTTACGGGATGCGCGGAATACGCAGTATTTT. Full variable domain (missing parts from reference TRBV2 and TRBJ2-3): EPEVTQTPSHQVTQMGQEVILRCVPISNHLYFYWYRQILGQKVEFLVSFYNNEISEKSEIFDDQFSVERPDGSNFTLKIRSTKLEDSAMYFCASSLRDARNTQYFGPGTRLTVL.

The chain combines TRBV9 with TRBJ2-7; 8 bases map to TRBD2. CDR1 is SGDLS and CDR2 is YYNGEE in the germline V gene. The CDR3 length is 15 residues. V shed 4 bases and J 0 bases; nucleotides not matched to a gene: 6. In nucleotides, the CDR3 is TGTGCCAGCAGCCCTTTAGCGGGGAGCTCCTACGAGCAGTACTTC. Amino acid sequence: CASSPLAGSSYEQYF.

This clone has just a few counts. The genes are TRBV4-1 and TRBJ2-7, with 9 bases that match TRBD1. CDR3 length: 17 amino acids. V lost 1 base to trimming and J lost 6 bases; unmatched junction nucleotides: 13. Germline loops: CDR1 MGHRA, CDR2 YSYEKL. DNA of the CDR3: TGCGCCAGCAGCCAAGCCGTTTTGGGACAGGGCCGTGGCGAGCAGTACTTC. Translation: CASSQAVLGQGRGEQYF.

The chain uses TRBV6-1 and TRBJ2-3, with D maybe TRBD1 (6 bases). Germline lookup yields CDR1 MNHNS and CDR2 SASEGT. V was pared by 0 bases and J by 0 bases, with 7 bases between. CDR3 length: 15 residues. CDR3 sequence reads: CASSEAGTSTDTQYF. The CDR3 DNA reads TGTGCCAGCAGTGAAGCCGGGACAAGCACAGATACGCAGTATTTT.

The chain employs TRBV11-2 and TRBJ1-6; D remains ambiguous. V was trimmed by 1 base and J by 10 bases, leaving 11 bases between them. Germline lookup yields CDR1 SGHAT and CDR2 FQNNGV. The CDR3 is made up of 14 amino acids. CDR3 bases: TGTGCCAGCAGCTTAGTTGAACTGTACTCACCCCTCCACTTT. Its protein is CASSLVELYSPLHF.